The source of this T cell receptor (beta chain) is a study of OX40 agonist ivuxolimab in advanced cancers. Study-wide context: In this cohort, patients received ivuxolimab, an agonistic anti-OX40 (CD134) antibody.

The protocol was immunoSEQ multiplex PCR, while the TCRdb copy is restricted to in-frame clones and leaves out a portion. The sample shows 70,000 or so clones, approximately 92% of them seen only once. The CDR3 length is 17 residues. Germline V lookup: CDR1 SGHAT, CDR2 FQNNGV. Losses at the gene ends were 4 bases for V and 0 bases for J; bases not matched to a gene: 4. Excluded were patients having autoimmune disease history or systemic immunosuppression. The clonotype was recovered from an adult with an advanced solid tumor such as melanoma, head and neck, liver or kidney cancer. The chain couples TRBV11-2 to TRBJ2-1, with 12 bases aligning to TRBD2. The sequencing here drew on CD4+ or CD8+ T cells sorted from blood, taken in a trial of the OX40 agonist ivuxolimab. The CDR3 region has the DNA TGTGCCAGCAGCTCGGGGACTAGCGGGTACTCCTACAATGAGCAGTTCTTC. Amino acid sequence: CASSSGTSGYSYNEQFF.